This T cell receptor beta chain was profiled in a study of T cell repertoires in cytomegalovirus infection. This clonotype has just a few counts. What it recognizes is unknown. Germline lookup yields CDR1 MNHNY and CDR2 SVGAGI (reference sequence). V shed 6 bases and J 3 bases; nucleotides not matched to a gene: 3. This CDR3 region has 14 residues. TCRdb re-called the reads through MiXCR, storing one row per CDR3 protein. The table shows some 800,000 distinct CDR3 sequences, with roughly 29% occurring only once. Study conclusions and caveats: CMV-specific TCR beta clonotypes restricted by HLA-C dominated the ex vivo response.

The chain combines TRBV6-6 with TRBJ1-1, with TRBD1 matching 11 bases. This sequence was found in a human donor in good health (CMV status not recorded). Some clones in this sample may be carry-over from other donors' samples. Material: cultured CD8+ T cells from PBMCs, obtained from culture after CMV antigen stimulation. The CDR3 nucleotides read TGTGCCAGCAGGGACAGGGGGCTATACACTGAAGCTTTCTTT. Translation gives CASRDRGLYTEAFF.